The 13 T cell receptor beta chains reported below all come from one sample, sequenced in a study of cytomegalovirus exposure and HLA in healthy donors. Researchers ran the PCR with 60 Vbeta and 13 Jbeta primers. This table comes from immunoSEQ multiplex PCR, and its TCRdb copy is limited to in-frame clones, with some not included. Among roughly 100,000 clones listed, about two thirds were seen once. Sample: PBMCs. These receptors came from a woman in her forties or fifties in good health and CMV-seropositive.

The rearrangement uses TRBV5-4 and TRBJ1-1, with D uncertain. The CDR3 runs to 12 residues. V lost 4 bases to trimming and J lost 5 bases, with 9 bases between them. The germline V gene has CDR1 SGHNT and CDR2 YYREEE (reference sequence). The CDR3 sequence: CASSPPGTEAFF. CDR3 nucleotide sequence: TGTGCCAGCAGCCCGCCAGGAACTGAAGCTTTCTTT.

The J gene is TRBJ1-2, the V gene TRBV13; no definite D call. Trimming cost V 1 base and J 0 bases, with 18 bases left between them. The CDR3 runs to 18 residues. Germline V CDR1 and CDR2: PRHDT, FYEKMQ (reference sequence). The CDR3 bases are TGTGCCAGCAGCTTAGAGAGGGATTGGAGGAGGTCTAACTATGGCTACACCTTC. It encodes CASSLERDWRRSNYGYTF.

This clone was recorded only once. The chain links TRBV6-5 to TRBJ1-3; 9 nucleotides match TRBD1. Germline assignment: CDR1 MNHEY and CDR2 SVGAGI. The length of the CDR3 is 15 residues. Germline trimming cut 5 bases from V and 4 bases from J; bases unmatched to any gene: 6. In DNA, the CDR3 is TGTGCCAGCAGTACCCTGACAGGGGGAGGAAACACCATATATTTT. Protein sequence: CASSTLTGGGNTIYF.

This sequence joins TRBV4-2 and TRBJ1-1, with D tentatively TRBD1 (5 bases). The CDR3 length is 13 residues. Germline CDR1 reads LGHNA; CDR2 reads YNFKEQ. Trimming cost V 2 bases and J 5 bases, with 9 bases left between them. The CDR3 region is CASSQQGSTEAFF. The CDR3 nucleotides are TGTGCCAGCAGCCAACAGGGTTCTACTGAAGCTTTCTTT.

The chain couples TRBV19 to TRBJ1-5, with TRBD1 matching 7 bases. From germline, CDR1 is LNHDA and CDR2 SQIVND (reference sequence). The CDR3 extends over 16 amino acids. V lost 5 bases, J lost 0 bases, and 7 bases stayed unmatched. This chain's CDR3 is CASSPEGAYSNQPQHF. The CDR3 DNA sequence: TGTGCCAGTAGTCCGGAGGGGGCCTATAGCAATCAGCCCCAGCATTTT.

The chain links TRBV5-1 to TRBJ2-3; no definite D call. The germline CDR1 and CDR2 sequences are SGHRS and YFSETQ. V lost 2 bases, J lost 6 bases, and 7 bases lay in between. The CDR3 has 12 amino acids. DNA for the CDR3: TGCGCCAGCAGCTTAGTCAGGGATACGCAGTATTTT. It codes for CASSLVRDTQYF. The complete variable domain, with remaining parts taken from reference TRBV5-1 and TRBJ2-3, reads KAGVTQTPRYLIKTRGQQVTLSCSPISGHRSVSWYQQTPGQGLQFLFEYFSETQRNKGNFPGRFSGRQFSNSRSEMNVSTLELGDSALYLCASSLVRDTQYFGPGTRLTVL.

The chain links TRBV9 to TRBJ2-2; possible D gene TRBD2, 6 bases. The CDR3 totals 16 residues. The V gene lost 0 bases and the J gene lost 4 bases, with 13 bases spanning the gap. The germline V gene encodes CDR1 SGDLS and CDR2 YYNGEE. The CDR3 sequence: CASSVAVGSPTGELFF. The CDR3 DNA reads as TGTGCCAGCAGCGTAGCCGTCGGGAGTCCCACCGGGGAGCTGTTTTTT.

Note on this clone: Additional DNA sequences in this sample encode the identical CDR3. The chain employs TRBV11-3 and TRBJ2-5, with D possibly TRBD2 on 5 matching bases. CDR1 is SGHNT, CDR2 YENEEA, per germline. This CDR3 spans 13 amino acids. V was pared by 0 bases and J by 7 bases, with 9 bases between. The CDR3 is CASSLDPRGTQYF. The CDR3 region has the DNA TGTGCCAGCAGCTTAGATCCCCGGGGGACCCAGTACTTC. Full variable domain (missing parts from reference TRBV11-3 and TRBJ2-5): EAGVVQSPRYKIIEKKQPVAFWCNPISGHNTLYWYLQNLGQGPELLIRYENEEAVDDSQLPKDRFSAERLKGVDSTLKIQPAELGDSAVYLCASSLDPRGTQYFGPGTRLLVL.

The rearrangement links TRBV2 to TRBJ1-6; 8 bases map to TRBD1. Losses at the gene ends were 6 bases for V and 4 bases for J; bases not matched to a gene: 5. The CDR3 has 15 residues. Germline assignment: CDR1 SNHLY and CDR2 FYNNEI. The CDR3 bases are TGTGCCAGCAGAGGGACAGGAGAGTATAATTCACCCCTCCACTTT. Protein sequence: CASRGTGEYNSPLHF.

The V call is TRBV7-2, the J call TRBJ2-7; TRBD1 is a possible D gene (5 bases). Germline CDR1 and CDR2: SGHTA and FQGNSA. The CDR3 contains 15 residues. The ends were cut back, 3 bases at V and 0 bases at J, with 12 bases in the middle. CDR3 nucleotide sequence: TGTGCCAGCAGCTTGTTGGTAGGGGCCTCCTACGAGCAGTACTTC. Translated, it gives CASSLLVGASYEQYF.

V and J are TRBV7-3 and TRBJ2-1; tentatively, D is TRBD1 (6 bases). From germline, CDR1 is SGHTA and CDR2 FQGTGA. CDR3 size: 15 residues. Trimming shortened V by 5 bases and J by 0 bases, and 11 bases separated the two germline ends. The CDR3 loop is CASSQTDSSYNEQFF. For the CDR3, the DNA is TGTGCCAGCAGCCAGACGGACAGCTCCTACAATGAGCAGTTCTTC.

Only a few counts were recorded for this clone. The chain employs TRBV10-1 and TRBJ1-4; a weak D match, TRBD1 (5 bases). Germline V gives CDR1 WNHNN, CDR2 SYGVQD (reference sequence). The V end was cut by 3 bases, the J end by 10 bases, with 27 bases between. The CDR3 totals 18 residues. CDR3 sequence reads: CASSDGTWGSGLGGKLFF. CDR3 coding DNA: TGCGCCAGCAGTGACGGGACTTGGGGGTCTGGCCTTGGGGGAAAACTGTTTTTT.

V is TRBV7-2 and J is TRBJ2-2, with TRBD1 matching 7 bases. The CDR3 spans 15 residues. V gave up 3 bases and J gave up 4 bases; unmatched junction bases: 5. Germline V lookup: CDR1 SGHTA, CDR2 FQGNSA. CDR3 nucleotides: TGTGCCAGCAGCTTGAGGTCAGGGGGCACCGGGGAGCTGTTTTTT. Its protein product is CASSLRSGGTGELFF.